Following are 31 T cell receptor beta chains from one sample sequenced in a study of T-cell reconstitution after alpha-beta-depleted transplantation in children. Unique molecular identifiers were used in preparing the TCRbeta library. A single record per CDR3 protein comes from TCRdb applying MiXCR to the PCR reads. The table has fewer than 350,000 distinct CDR3 sequences, around 10% seen once; the top ten hold roughly 7%. Sequencing used PBMCs, obtained before TCRalphabeta/CD19-depleted stem cell transplant. These TCRs come from a boy in the first two years of life with acute myeloid leukemia, due to receive a stem cell transplant.

On this clonotype itself: A clone one base away is much larger, so this may be a read error. The chain is built from TRBV12-3 or TRBV12-4 and TRBJ2-3; 8 bases are shared with TRBD2. The CDR3 is 21 amino acids. DNA of the CDR3: TGTGCCAGCAGATTAGCGGGGTGCCTTCTTCCTCCCCGGACTAGCACAGATACGCAGTATTTT. Residues: CASRLAGCLLPPRTSTDTQYF.

The V gene is TRBV5-1, the J gene TRBJ2-2; D gene uncertain. V was trimmed by 4 bases and J by 1 base, leaving 11 bases between them. This CDR3 has 15 residues. CDR1 is SGHRS, CDR2 YFSETQ, per germline. The DNA for the CDR3 is TGCGCCAGCAGCCACGGGTCGAGGAACACCGGGGAGCTGTTTTTT. It encodes CASSHGSRNTGELFF.

The chain carries TRBV5-1 and TRBJ1-1; possible D gene TRBD1, 6 bases. The CDR3 sequence is 14 residues long. V was pared by 2 bases and J by 3 bases, with 11 bases between. Germline V lookup: CDR1 SGHRS, CDR2 YFSETQ. The DNA for the CDR3 is TGCGCCAGCAGCTTCTCCAGGGGCGACACTGAAGCTTTCTTT. Its translation is CASSFSRGDTEAFF.

This clonotype occurred many times. The chain couples TRBV7-3 to TRBJ2-2; TRBD1 matches at 10 bases. Unmatched junction bases numbered 6, after V lost 2 bases and J lost 6 bases. Per the germline V gene, CDR1 is SGHTA and CDR2 is FQGTGA. There are 16 residues in the CDR3. CDR3 sequence: CASSLSGTGVPGELFF. The CDR3 DNA follows: TGTGCCAGCAGCTTATCCGGGACAGGGGTTCCCGGGGAGCTGTTTTTT.

The chain has TRBV6-1 and TRBJ2-7, with 10 positions matching TRBD2. CDR3 size: 15 residues. With V trimmed by 5 bases and J by 5 bases, 9 bases remained unmatched. Germline CDR1 is MNHNS and CDR2 is SASEGT. The CDR3 DNA follows: TGTGCCAGCAGTCGCTTAGCGGGAGGATACCACGAGCAGTACTTC. Its translation is CASSRLAGGYHEQYF.

This clonotype came up many times. The chain has TRBV15 and TRBJ2-3; D unresolved. V was cut by 5 bases and J by 4 bases, with 10 bases left in between. CDR3 size: 13 residues. CDR1 and CDR2 (germline): LNHNV, YYDKDF (reference sequence). The CDR3 DNA is TGTGCCACCAGCCCCCGCTACGCAGATACGCAGTATTTT. The encoded protein is CATSPRYADTQYF.

This clonotype has a count of ten or more. This chain uses TRBV13 with TRBJ1-1, with 7 bases that match TRBD1. The CDR3 sequence is 14 residues long. Trimming cost V 5 bases and J 3 bases; bases outside gene matches: 6. Germline values: CDR1 PRHDT, CDR2 FYEKMQ (reference sequence). CDR3 sequence (DNA): TGTGCCAGCAGCCCGGACAGGAGGGACACTGAAGCTTTCTTT. It is translated as CASSPDRRDTEAFF. The entire variable domain, with the rest obtained from reference TRBV13 and TRBJ1-1, is as follows: AAGVIQSPRHLIKEKRETATLKCYPIPRHDTVYWYQQGPGQDPQFLISFYEKMQSDKGSIPDRFSAQQFSDYHSELNMSSLELGDSALYFCASSPDRRDTEAFFGQGTRLTVV.

This clonotype was detected a few times. This chain connects TRBV20-1 to TRBJ2-1; 14 bases agree with TRBD2. The CDR3 sequence is 15 residues long. Germline V lookup: CDR1 DFQATT, CDR2 SNEGSKA (reference sequence). J gave up 2 bases and V 3 bases, and 0 bases lay outside the gene matches. CDR3 residues: CSARTSGGAYNEQFF. DNA for the CDR3: TGCAGTGCTAGGACTAGCGGGGGGGCCTACAATGAGCAGTTCTTC.

This clonotype was counted many times. The chain employs TRBV6-1 and TRBJ2-7, with TRBD1 identical over 7 bases. Looked up from germline, CDR1 is MNHNS and CDR2 is SASEGT. The junction had 5 bases not matched to a gene; V was cut back by 1 base and J by 2 bases. This CDR3 is built from 15 residues. CDR3 sequence reads: CASSEGRTGTYEQYF. DNA of the CDR3: TGTGCCAGCAGTGAAGGAAGGACAGGAACCTACGAGCAGTACTTC.

This clonotype came up many times. The rearrangement joins TRBV29-1 to TRBJ2-1; no reliable D call. V was clipped by 4 bases and J by 1 base, with 8 bases between them. This CDR3 is 13 amino acids long. The germline gives CDR1 SQVTM, CDR2 ANQGSEA. The CDR3 region is CSVAVGSYNEQFF. CDR3 nucleotides: TGCAGCGTTGCCGTCGGATCCTACAATGAGCAGTTCTTC.

This clonotype was detected ten times or more. The rearrangement uses TRBV7-3 and TRBJ2-7; D possibly corresponds to TRBD1 (5 bases). The CDR3 consists of 15 residues. The germline CDR1 and CDR2 sequences are SGHTA and FQGTGA. V was shortened by 4 bases and J by 2 bases, with 15 bases between the two germline ends. CDR3 nucleotides: TGTGCCAGCAGCTCCCCAGACAGAAGACCCTACGAGCAGTACTTC. Its translation is CASSSPDRRPYEQYF.

This clonotype has a count of ten or more. V usage is TRBV27 and J usage is TRBJ2-1; D remains ambiguous. The V end lost 2 bases, the J end lost 6 bases, and 14 bases lay between the germline ends. The CDR3 is 15 amino acids. The V gene's germline CDR1 is MNHEY and CDR2 SMNVEV (reference sequence). DNA of the CDR3: TGTGCCAGCAGTTTAATCACTAACTGGGGCAATGAGCAGTTCTTC. This codes for CASSLITNWGNEQFF.

This clonotype was found many times. The chain uses TRBV6-1 and TRBJ1-3; D gene unclear. This CDR3 is built from 14 residues. The germline V and J ends were trimmed by 5 bases and 0 bases, with 8 bases remaining between them. The V gene's germline CDR1 is MNHNS and CDR2 SASEGT. This CDR3 reads CASSTRVSGNTIYF. CDR3 bases: TGTGCCAGCAGTACAAGGGTCTCTGGAAACACCATATATTTT.

In this sample, this clonotype turned up many times. The rearrangement uses TRBV3-1 and TRBJ2-1, with 7 bases identical to TRBD1. The germline gives CDR1 LGHDT, CDR2 YNNKEL (reference sequence). Germline trimming cut 1 base from V and 4 bases from J; bases unmatched to any gene: 4. This CDR3 is 15 amino acids long. CDR3 coding DNA: TGTGCCAGCAGCCAAGTGAACAGGGGTTACAATGAGCAGTTCTTC. Translation gives CASSQVNRGYNEQFF.

This clonotype has a count of ten or more. This chain joins TRBV9 and TRBJ1-6, with D possibly being TRBD1 (5 bases). The CDR3 length is 15 residues. The germline gives CDR1 SGDLS, CDR2 YYNGEE. With 4 bases removed from V and 10 bases from J, the gap between germline ends came to 18 bases. The CDR3 region is CASSPSLGQTSPLHF. The CDR3 DNA sequence: TGTGCCAGCAGCCCGAGTTTGGGGCAGACGTCACCCCTCCACTTT.

This clonotype was recorded many times. The rearrangement uses TRBV29-1 and TRBJ2-1; a possible D gene is TRBD1 (6 bases). Germline-derived CDR1 and CDR2 are SQVTM and ANQGSEA. The CDR3 has 14 amino acids. The ends were cut back, 6 bases at V and 3 bases at J, with 15 bases in the middle. CDR3 protein: CSVILDSLYNEQFF. The CDR3 nucleotides read TGCAGCGTCATTTTGGACAGCCTCTACAATGAGCAGTTCTTC.

This clonotype showed up many times. The chain carries TRBV7-9 and TRBJ2-1, with a weak D call TRBD2 (6 bases). V lost 0 bases and J lost 4, with 13 bases in between. Germline CDR1 SEHNR, CDR2 FQNEAQ (reference sequence). The CDR3 has 16 amino acids. The CDR3 region is CASSLAGTHAYNEQFF. The CDR3 bases are TGTGCCAGCAGCTTAGCTGGGACTCACGCTTACAATGAGCAGTTCTTC.

This chain connects TRBV20-1 to TRBJ1-2; weak D call: TRBD1 (6 bases). Germline values: CDR1 DFQATT, CDR2 SNEGSKA (reference sequence). Trimming cost V 3 bases and J 3 bases, with 14 bases left between them. CDR3 length: 14 amino acids. The CDR3 sequence: CSASFPQGYYGYTF. CDR3 nucleotide sequence: TGCAGTGCTAGTTTCCCTCAGGGGTACTATGGCTACACCTTC.

The sample holds many counts of this clonotype. The V gene is TRBV5-4, the J gene TRBJ2-2; 8 bases line up with TRBD2. V shed 4 bases, J shed 7 bases, and the junction held 6 bases outside the gene matches. The CDR3 has 14 amino acids. Germline CDR1 is SGHNT and CDR2 is YYREEE (reference sequence). The chain's CDR3 is CASSGRLANGELFF. The CDR3 DNA is TGTGCCAGCAGCGGACGACTAGCGAACGGGGAGCTGTTTTTT. Full variable domain (outside the CDR3, taken from reference TRBV5-4 and TRBJ2-2): ETGVTQSPTHLIKTRGQQVTLRCSSQSGHNTVSWYQQALGQGPQFIFQYYREEENGRGNFPPRFSGLQFPNYSSELNVNALELDDSALYLCASSGRLANGELFFGEGSRLTVL.

This clonotype was counted many times. The chain recombines TRBV4-1 with TRBJ1-1, with unresolved D. Germline values: CDR1 MGHRA, CDR2 YSYEKL. Trimming took 0 bases from V and 0 from J, leaving 5 bases between them. This CDR3 has 14 amino acids. The CDR3 bases are TGCGCCAGCAGCCAAGACGAGGTGAACACTGAAGCTTTCTTT. It codes for CASSQDEVNTEAFF.

This clonotype was counted ten times or more. The chain couples TRBV24-1 to TRBJ2-1; D is possibly TRBD2 (5 bases). V lost 3 bases and J lost 2, with 7 bases in between. Looked up from germline, CDR1 is KGHDR and CDR2 is SFDVKD. This CDR3 is built from 14 residues. CDR3 coding DNA: TGTGCCACCAGTGATGCGGGCACCTACAATGAGCAGTTCTTC. The encoded protein is CATSDAGTYNEQFF.

The rearrangement uses TRBV12-3 or TRBV12-4 and TRBJ1-1; 8 bases line up with TRBD1. The CDR3 loop spans 16 amino acids. The trim removed 6 bases at V and 1 base at J, leaving 10 bases unmatched. The CDR3 DNA is TGTGCCAGCAGCCCCGACAGGGGAAGTGCGAACACTGAAGCTTTCTTT. Residues: CASSPDRGSANTEAFF.

This clonotype was found many times. The CDR3: CASSLGQGTEQYF. As DNA, the CDR3 is TGTGCCAGCAGTTTAGGGCAGGGTACCGAGCAGTACTTC. The chain carries TRBV12-3 or TRBV12-4 and TRBJ2-7; TRBD1 might be the D (5 bases). V was clipped by 1 base and J by 6 bases, with 10 bases between them. The CDR3 totals 13 residues.

This clonotype was found many times. The CDR3 nucleotides are TGTGCCAGCAGAACGTACAATTACGAGCAGTACTTC. This sequence encodes CASRTYNYEQYF. The chain links TRBV28 to TRBJ2-7; no reliable D call. CDR3 length: 12 residues. The germline V gene has CDR1 MDHEN and CDR2 SYDVKM. V lost 6 bases, J lost 4 bases, and 10 bases lay in between.

In its sample, this clonotype was seen a few times. V and J are TRBV20-1 and TRBJ1-4, with a weak D call TRBD1 (6 bases). Germline CDR1 and CDR2: DFQATT and SNEGSKA (reference sequence). V shed 2 bases and J shed 5 bases, with 9 bases lying between them. The CDR3 has 13 amino acids. CDR3 nucleotides: TGCAGTGCTAGAACAGACAGGAATGAAAAACTGTTTTTT. This sequence encodes CSARTDRNEKLFF.

The table lists this clonotype with many counts. The chain uses TRBV14 and TRBJ1-2; 7 nucleotides line up with TRBD1. After removal of 0 bases from V and 2 bases from J, the junction contained 3 bases not matched to a gene. The CDR3 is made up of 15 amino acids. In germline, CDR1 is SGHDN, CDR2 FVKESK. The CDR3 nucleotides read TGTGCCAGCAGCCAAGACGCGACAGGGAACTATGGCTACACCTTC. Translated: CASSQDATGNYGYTF. Together with reference TRBV14 and TRBJ1-2, the CDR3 gives the full variable domain: EAGVTQFPSHSVIEKGQTVTLRCDPISGHDNLYWYRRVMGKEIKFLLHFVKESKQDESGMPNNRFLAERTGGTYSTLKVQPAELEDSGVYFCASSQDATGNYGYTFGSGTRLTVV.

In this sample, this clonotype turned up many times. V and J are TRBV5-1 and TRBJ2-7; D ambiguous. Trimming shortened V by 5 bases and J by 4 bases, and 10 bases separated the two germline ends. This CDR3 comprises 12 residues. CDR1 SGHRS and CDR2 YFSETQ come from the germline V gene. CDR3 DNA sequence: TGCGCCAGCAGGGGCCTGGATTACGAGCAGTACTTC. Its translation is CASRGLDYEQYF.

This clonotype occurred many times. The chain recombines TRBV5-1 with TRBJ1-1; the match to TRBD1 covers 11 bases. J gave up 0 bases and V 5 bases, and 3 bases lay outside the gene matches. The CDR3 runs to 15 residues. Germline-derived CDR1 and CDR2 are SGHRS and YFSETQ. As DNA, the CDR3 is TGCGCCAGCAGATGGGACAGGGGGGTGAACACTGAAGCTTTCTTT. Translating gives CASRWDRGVNTEAFF.

This clonotype came up a few times. The chain uses TRBV7-3 and TRBJ2-5; 7 bases line up with TRBD1. The CDR3 has 15 residues. V gave up 5 bases and J gave up 4 bases; unmatched junction bases: 10. Germline V CDR1 and CDR2: SGHTA, FQGTGA. The CDR3 coding sequence is TGTGCCAGCAGCCGGACAGGAATTTCCGGAGAGACCCAGTACTTC. Translating it yields CASSRTGISGETQYF.

Many counts were recorded for this clonotype. V is TRBV28 and J is TRBJ1-2, with TRBD1 as a possible D gene (5 bases). From germline, CDR1 is MDHEN and CDR2 SYDVKM. This CDR3 is built from 15 residues. The germline V and J ends were trimmed by 4 bases and 2 bases, with 14 bases remaining between them. In DNA form, the CDR3 reads TGTGCCAGCAGTTCAGCATTAGACAGAAACTATGGCTACACCTTC. Translated, it gives CASSSALDRNYGYTF.

This clonotype was recorded at least ten times. The J gene is TRBJ1-4, the V gene TRBV20-1; no definite D call. This CDR3 is 13 amino acids long. Germline V gene lookup returns CDR1 DFQATT and CDR2 SNEGSKA (reference sequence). The V and J ends lost 3 bases and 0 bases respectively, with 5 bases between them. The CDR3 nucleotides read TGCAGTGCTAGGACAACAACTAATGAAAAACTGTTTTTT. Translating gives CSARTTTNEKLFF.